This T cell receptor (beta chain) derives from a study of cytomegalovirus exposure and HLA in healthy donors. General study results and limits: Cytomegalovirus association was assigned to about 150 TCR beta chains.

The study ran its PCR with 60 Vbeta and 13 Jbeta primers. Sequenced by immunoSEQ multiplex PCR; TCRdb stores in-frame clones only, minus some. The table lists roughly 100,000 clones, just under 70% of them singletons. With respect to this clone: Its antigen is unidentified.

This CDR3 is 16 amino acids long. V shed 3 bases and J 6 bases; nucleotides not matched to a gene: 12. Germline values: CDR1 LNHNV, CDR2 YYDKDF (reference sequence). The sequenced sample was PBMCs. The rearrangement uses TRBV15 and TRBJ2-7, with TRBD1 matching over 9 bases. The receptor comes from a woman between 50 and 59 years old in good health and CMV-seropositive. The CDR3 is CATSREPGQGWSEQYF. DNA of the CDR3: TGTGCCACCAGCAGGGAACCGGGACAGGGCTGGAGCGAGCAGTACTTC.